This TCR beta chain was recovered during a study of OX40 agonist ivuxolimab in advanced cancers. Study summary: Patients assigned to dose escalation were diagnosed with hepatocellular carcinoma, melanoma, renal cell or head and neck cancer.

Researchers took blood at baseline, on cycle 4 day 1, and on cycle 7 day 1. This table comes from immunoSEQ multiplex PCR, and its TCRdb copy is limited to in-frame clones, with some not included. The sample comprises 20,000 to 25,000 clones, 84% of which are singletons, and around 15% rests with the top ten. Overall study results and limits: Averaging showed that CD8+ T cells had more expanded clones than CD4+ did. Doses of 0.1 to 3.0 mg/kg were accompanied by clonal expansion of CD4+ and CD8+ blood T cells by week 6.

CDR3 length: 14 amino acids. V was clipped by 0 bases and J by 1 base, with 6 bases between them. In germline, CDR1 is ENHRY, CDR2 SYGVKD. Comments on this clone: Its antigen is not known.

The rearrangement links TRBV10-3 to TRBJ1-1; D gene ambiguous. The origin of this receptor is an adult with an advanced solid tumor such as melanoma, head and neck, liver or kidney cancer. Sequenced material: CD4+ or CD8+ T cells sorted from blood, taken in a trial of the OX40 agonist ivuxolimab. The CDR3 here is CAISESRSNTEAFF. CDR3 nucleotides: TGTGCCATCAGTGAGTCACGCTCGAACACTGAAGCTTTCTTT.